Following are 20 T cell receptor beta chains from one sample sequenced in a study of blood T cells in healthy people across ages. With a J-beta primer mix and a sample-barcoded 5' primer, a second PCR ran 7 to 11 cycles. TCRdb recomputed calls from the 5' RACE reads with MiXCR, one row per CDR3 protein. This table has about 1.6 million distinct CDR3 sequences, roughly a third appearing once. Sequenced sample: blood. These receptors were taken from a woman in her thirties in good health.

In this sample, this clonotype turned up many times. CDR3 sequence: CASSEGGRSTDTQYF. The CDR3 region has the DNA TGTGCCAGCAGTGAAGGCGGCAGGTCCACAGATACGCAGTATTTT. This chain uses TRBV6-1 with TRBJ2-3; the D is unclear. The germline V and J ends were trimmed by 1 base and 2 bases, with 10 bases remaining between them. Germline V gene data show CDR1 as MNHNS and CDR2 as SASEGT. The CDR3 runs to 15 residues.

V and J are TRBV7-9 and TRBJ2-5; TRBD1 or TRBD2 may be the D gene (6 bases each). Germline values: CDR1 SEHNR, CDR2 FQNEAQ (reference sequence). V shed 1 base and J shed 2 bases, with 11 bases lying between them. The length of the CDR3 is 15 residues. The CDR3 bases are TGTGCCAGCAGCTTAGGGGGGGCGCTTCAAGAGACCCAGTACTTC. Translated, it gives CASSLGGALQETQYF.

This clonotype was seen a few times. V and J are TRBV29-1 and TRBJ1-2; 7 bases are a match to TRBD1. Germline CDR1 is SQVTM and CDR2 is ANQGSEA. V trimming: 4 bases; J trimming: 8 bases; junction bases outside the gene matches: 7. CDR3 length: 12 residues. The CDR3 protein is CSVAPGDSGYTF. In DNA form, the CDR3 reads TGCAGCGTTGCCCCTGGGGACAGCGGCTACACCTTC.

The chain links TRBV30 to TRBJ2-1; D gene ambiguous. Germline V CDR1 and CDR2: GTSNPN, SVGIG (reference sequence). Trimming took off 0 bases at V and 7 bases at J, with 4 bases between the two ends. CDR3 length: 11 residues. CDR3 nucleotide sequence: TGTGCCTGGAGTGTATGGAATGAGCAGTTCTTC. The encoded protein is CAWSVWNEQFF. Looking up the rest from reference TRBV30 and TRBJ2-1 gives the full variable domain: SQTIHQWPATLVQPVGSPLSLECTVEGTSNPNLYWYRQAAGRGLQLLFYSVGIGQISSEVPQNLSASRPQDRQFILSSKKLLLSDSGFYLCAWSVWNEQFFGPGTRLTVL.

A few counts support this clonotype. An end of the junction does not agree with germline; a read error may underlie this. The chain has TRBV9 and TRBJ2-3; D is possibly TRBD1 (6 bases). CDR3 length: 15 residues. CDR1 and CDR2 from the germline V gene are SGDLS and YYNGEE. CDR3: CAGSVDLGAVDTQYF. CDR3 nucleotides: TGTGCCGGCAGCGTAGATCTGGGGGCGGTAGATACGCAGTATTTT.

This clonotype showed up just a few times. This chain uses TRBV7-9 with TRBJ2-7; D may be TRBD2 (5 bases). There are 14 residues in the CDR3. Germline values: CDR1 SEHNR, CDR2 FQNEAQ (reference sequence). V was clipped by 7 bases and J by 1 base, with 14 bases between them. In DNA, the CDR3 is TGTGCCAGCACCCCCTTTTCGGGATCCTACGAGCAGTACTTC. It translates to CASTPFSGSYEQYF.

This clonotype was recorded a few times. V usage is TRBV29-1 and J usage is TRBJ2-7; weak D call: TRBD1 (5 bases). Trimming shortened V by 4 bases and J by 3 bases, and 13 bases separated the two germline ends. The germline gives CDR1 SQVTM, CDR2 ANQGSEA. The CDR3 is 13 amino acids. The CDR3 is CSVVQPGIYEQYF. CDR3 bases: TGCAGCGTTGTCCAACCAGGGATCTACGAGCAGTACTTC.

This clonotype was detected only a few times. This chain connects TRBV20-1 to TRBJ1-5, with 7 positions matching TRBD1. CDR1 DFQATT and CDR2 SNEGSKA come from the germline V gene (reference sequence). The CDR3 has 15 residues. J was trimmed by 0 bases and V by 2 bases; bases with no gene match: 4. CDR3 residues: CSARLKGASNQPQHF. CDR3 sequence (DNA): TGCAGTGCTAGATTAAAGGGGGCTAGCAATCAGCCCCAGCATTTT.

This clonotype turned up a few times. The genes are TRBV2 and TRBJ2-1; the D gene is possibly TRBD2 (5 bases). The germline CDR1 and CDR2 sequences are SNHLY and FYNNEI. Trimming took 7 bases from V and 9 from J, leaving 13 bases between them. CDR3 length: 12 residues. This CDR3 is CASNLVGGEQFF. The CDR3, as DNA: TGTGCCAGCAACTTAGTCGGAGGTGAGCAGTTCTTC.

This clonotype was observed at least ten times. The V and J genes are TRBV5-1 and TRBJ2-3; no reliable D call. Germline lookup yields CDR1 SGHRS and CDR2 YFSETQ. This CDR3 has 15 residues. V was pared by 3 bases and J by 0 bases, with 11 bases between. CDR3 nucleotide sequence: TGCGCCAGCAGCTCCCAGACGGCTAGCACAGATACGCAGTATTTT. It yields the protein CASSSQTASTDTQYF.

This clonotype was detected ten times or more. The chain links TRBV6-4 to TRBJ2-5; D perhaps matches TRBD2 (6 bases). The CDR3 sequence is 15 residues long. Trimming cost V 6 bases and J 4 bases, with 18 bases left between them. Germline V lookup: CDR1 MRHNA, CDR2 SNTAGT. The CDR3 sequence is CASSITGGSGETQYF. The CDR3 DNA follows: TGTGCCAGCAGCATCACCGGAGGGAGTGGAGAGACCCAGTACTTC.

This clonotype was recorded a few times. This sequence joins TRBV20-1 and TRBJ1-5; D is ambiguous. With 6 bases removed from V and 2 bases from J, the gap between germline ends came to 17 bases. This CDR3 has 15 residues. In germline, CDR1 is DFQATT, CDR2 SNEGSKA (reference sequence). CDR3 in amino acids: CSARRPAVGNQPQHF. The CDR3 DNA reads as TGCAGTGCGAGAAGACCTGCCGTGGGCAATCAGCCCCAGCATTTT.

Worth noting for this clonotype: At one of its ends the junction is not consistent with the germline gene, which may arise from a read error. The gene calls are TRBV12-3 or TRBV12-4 and TRBJ2-1; no clear D. The CDR3 is 14 amino acids. In nucleotides, the CDR3 is TGCGCCAGCAGTTGTGTTAGCTCCTACAATGAGCAGTTCTTC. Amino acid sequence: CASSCVSSYNEQFF.

This clonotype was observed a few times. This chain uses TRBV6-5 with TRBJ2-3; 8 bases line up with TRBD2. The germline CDR1 and CDR2 sequences are MNHEY and SVGAGI. V trimming: 0 bases; J trimming: 1 base; junction bases outside the gene matches: 6. The CDR3 is 17 amino acids. DNA of the CDR3: TGTGCCAGCAGTTACTCGAGGCGGGGGGTCGGCACAGATACGCAGTATTTT. It codes for CASSYSRRGVGTDTQYF.

This clonotype was observed a few times. This may come from a read error, since a much larger clone is one base off. This sequence joins TRBV7-6 and TRBJ2-2; a possible D gene is TRBD2 (6 bases). CDR1 is SGHVS and CDR2 is FNYEAQ in the germline V gene. This CDR3 has 15 residues. CDR3 bases: TGTGCCAGCAGCTTATCTCGCGGGGCGGGCGGGGAGCGGTTTTTT. This sequence encodes CASSLSRGAGGERFF.

The chain has TRBV5-5 and TRBJ1-4, with D possibly matching TRBD1 (6 bases). V was clipped by 4 bases and J by 4 bases, with 8 bases between them. Per germline, CDR1 SGHKS and CDR2 YYEKEE (reference sequence). The CDR3 runs to 13 residues. DNA for the CDR3: TGTGCCAGCAGCGGGACACTTAATGAAAAACTGTTTTTT. It codes for CASSGTLNEKLFF.

As regards this clonotype: A single base separates this from a much larger clone, so it may be a read error. The chain links TRBV29-1 to TRBJ2-3; D possibly corresponds to TRBD2 (6 bases). Germline CDR1 is SQVTM and CDR2 is ANQGSEA. Trimming took off 8 bases at V and 1 base at J, with 19 bases between the two ends. This CDR3 has 15 amino acids. CDR3 in amino acids: CSYRSLGGGTDTQYF. CDR3 nucleotides: TGCAGCTACCGCTCCCTCGGAGGGGGCACAGATACGCAGTATTTT.

The J gene is TRBJ1-5, the V gene TRBV6-2 or TRBV6-3, with 10 positions matching TRBD1. Unmatched junction bases numbered 10, after V lost 7 bases and J lost 4 bases. CDR1 and CDR2 (germline): MNHEY, SVGEGT. CDR3 size: 16 residues. The DNA of the CDR3 is TGTGCCAGCACGGAGACAGGGGGCCCTAGTAATCAGCCCCAGCATTTT. Residues: CASTETGGPSNQPQHF.

The DNA of the CDR3 is TGTGCCAGCAGCTTATTGGCTTGGGGAATTGGAGATACGCAGTATTTT. Its translation: CASSLLAWGIGDTQYF. V is TRBV11-2 and J is TRBJ2-3; D gene ambiguous. The V end lost 2 bases, the J end lost 5 bases, and 17 bases lay between the germline ends. Germline loops: CDR1 SGHAT, CDR2 FQNNGV. The CDR3 is made up of 16 amino acids.

The V gene is TRBV21-1, the J gene TRBJ2-5; TRBD2 was called by the table and not checked on the DNA. TRBV21-1 is listed as a pseudogene. The CDR3 spans 16 residues. The CDR3 sequence is CASSNRRAEDQETQYF. The CDR3 DNA reads as TGTGCCAGCAGCAACCGACGAGCGGAGGACCAAGAGACCCAGTACTTC.